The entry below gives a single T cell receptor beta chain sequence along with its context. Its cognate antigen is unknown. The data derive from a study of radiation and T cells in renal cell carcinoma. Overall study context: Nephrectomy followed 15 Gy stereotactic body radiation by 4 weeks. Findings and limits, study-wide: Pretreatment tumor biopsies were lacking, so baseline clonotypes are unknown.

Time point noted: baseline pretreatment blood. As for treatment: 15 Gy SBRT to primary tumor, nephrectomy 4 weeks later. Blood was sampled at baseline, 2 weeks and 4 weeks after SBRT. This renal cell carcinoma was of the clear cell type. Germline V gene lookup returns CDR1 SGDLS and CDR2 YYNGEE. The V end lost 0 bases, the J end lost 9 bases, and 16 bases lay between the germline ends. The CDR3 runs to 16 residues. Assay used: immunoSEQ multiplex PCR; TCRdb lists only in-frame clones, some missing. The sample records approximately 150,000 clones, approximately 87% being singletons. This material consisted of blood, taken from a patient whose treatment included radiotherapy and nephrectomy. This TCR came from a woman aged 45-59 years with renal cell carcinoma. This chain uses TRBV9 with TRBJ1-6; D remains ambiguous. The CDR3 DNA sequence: TGTGCCAGCAGCGTAGAAGCCGGGGTATTTGCTTCACCCCTCCACTTT. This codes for CASSVEAGVFASPLHF.